This T cell receptor (beta chain) was sequenced in a study of shared clonotypes between healthy human individuals. Sequenced by immunoSEQ multiplex PCR; TCRdb stores in-frame clones only, minus some. The data hold roughly 1 million clones, with 78% observed a single time. With respect to this clone: Its matching antigen is unknown.

Only Caucasian adults living in Nashville, Tennessee served as donors. This CDR3 contains 16 residues. Looked up from germline, CDR1 is MGHRA and CDR2 is YSYEKL. Study outcomes and limitations: Larger richness was generally estimated for naive than memory subsets. Naive CD4 clonotypes overlapped across a handful of donors at about 5.2%. The sampled material consisted only of blood, and tissue repertoires are likely to differ.

The clonotype was recovered from a man aged 18-30 years in good health. Some clones in this sample may be carry-over from other donors' samples. The specimen was memory CD4+ T cells from PBMCs. The subset is: CD45RA-negative fraction. The gene calls are TRBV4-1 and TRBJ2-5, with 8 bases identical to TRBD1. The last part of the DNA fits TRBJ2-7 better; the J call may be wrong. The CDR3 coding sequence is TGCGCCAGCAGCCCCCAACCGGGACAGGACGTAGGCGAGCAGTACTTC. Residues: CASSPQPGQDVGEQYF.